The T cell receptor beta chain under discussion was sequenced for a study of OX40 agonist ivuxolimab in advanced cancers. Looking at the study overall: The costimulatory receptor OX40 (CD134) was targeted by ivuxolimab, a fully human IgG2 agonistic monoclonal antibody. Of the approximately 50 dose-escalation patients, hepatocellular carcinoma was present in approximately 20, melanoma in approximately 15, renal cell carcinoma in 9 and head and neck cancer in 9. The point of sequencing TCRbeta in the periphery was to test whether ivuxolimab changed TCR sequence diversity and drove clonal T-cell expansion. The paper covers the monotherapy dose-escalation part of the phase I ivuxolimab trial, which included N of about 56 patients. Intravenous ivuxolimab was administered to patients every 2 weeks at six dose levels: 0.01, 0.1, 0.3, 1.5, 3 and 10 mg/kg. Partial responses were achieved by three dose-escalation patients, of whom one had hepatocellular carcinoma and two had cutaneous melanoma. The dose-escalation cohort was about 86% male with a mean age of about 54 years, ranging from roughly 23 to 90. Prior anti-PD-1, anti-PD-L1 or anti-CTLA-4 therapy was permitted, and checkpoint inhibitors had been received by 30% to 40% of dose-escalation patients.

The research as a whole found: In the 0.1-3.0 mg/kg groups, partial responders had among the lowest normalized peripheral clonal expansion, particularly in CD8+ T cells. Which antigens the clonally expanded peripheral T cells were specific for was not determined. At doses of 0.1 to 3.0 mg/kg, clonal expansion of both CD4+ and CD8+ blood T cells was observed from baseline to week 6. Low levels of normalized T-cell clonal expansion were also seen in some nonresponding patients. On average, CD8+ T cells showed more expanded clones than CD4+ T cells after ivuxolimab.

Taken from the germline V gene (reference sequence), the CDR1 and CDR2 loops are SEHNR and FQNEAQ. V is shortened by 1 base, J by 2 bases, and the region joining them spans 8 bases. The CDR3 sequence holds 15 residues, the cysteine and phenylalanine included. Solely the CDR3 DNA is kept, with 45 bases framed from the first base. Patients with autoimmune disease history or receiving systemic immunosuppression were excluded from the trial. Peripheral blood for TCR sequencing was drawn from every dose cohort at baseline, at cycle 4 day 1 and at cycle 7 day 1. Samples were obtained from an open-label, multicenter, first-in-human phase I dose-escalation trial of ivuxolimab. Adults with locally advanced or metastatic melanoma, renal cell, hepatocellular, or head and neck squamous cell carcinoma were enrolled in the trial. Before TCR sequencing, CD4+ T cells and CD8+ T cells were sorted from peripheral blood as separate populations.

On this clone itself: The specificity of this receptor is unknown. Nothing much larger sits one base from this clone, and base qualities are not available.

Genomic DNA was isolated from the sorted cells so that the TCRbeta CDR3 region could be sequenced. TCRbeta CDR3 regions were sequenced using the immunoSEQ Assay. TCRdb stores this immuneACCESS table with in-frame sequences only. Part of the clones is absent; in the studies checked, under half of the shortfall reflects unresolved V genes, and no reason is known for the rest. The sample table holds tens of thousands of clones, of which 91% were seen once. Clones ranked in the top ten supply around 2.5% of the sample. The receptor was isolated from an adult with an advanced solid tumor such as melanoma, head and neck, liver or kidney cancer. This material consisted of CD4+ or CD8+ T cells sorted from blood, taken in a trial of the OX40 agonist ivuxolimab. Rearrangement joined TRBV7-9 to TRBJ1-4, with the D gene not confidently named. The CDR3 region has the sequence CASSLGGSTNEKLFF. The DNA sequence follows: TGTGCCAGCAGCTTAGGCGGGTCGACTAATGAAAAACTGTTTTTT.